This paragraph covers one T cell receptor beta chain sequence. The data originate from a study of OX40 agonist ivuxolimab in advanced cancers. Study summary: With a range of roughly 23 to 79, age averaged about 58 years, and around 80% were male.

The CDR3 totals 14 residues. V shed 0 bases and J shed 4 bases, with 10 bases lying between them. CDR1 LGHNA and CDR2 YSLEER come from the germline V gene. Repertoires were generated with immunoSEQ multiplex PCR, while TCRdb's copy carries only in-frame clones and drops some. Among about 28,000 clones listed, about four fifths were seen once. The chain carries TRBV4-3 and TRBJ2-7; possible D gene TRBD2, 6 bases. The material was CD4+ or CD8+ T cells sorted from blood, obtained in a trial of the OX40 agonist ivuxolimab. The TCR was taken from an adult with an advanced solid tumor such as melanoma, head and neck, liver or kidney cancer. The CDR3 sequence is CASSQEPSVYEQYF. For the CDR3, the DNA is TGCGCCAGCAGCCAAGAGCCTAGCGTATACGAGCAGTACTTC.